This is a list of T cell receptor beta chains from one sample in a study of blood T cell repertoires in COVID-19. Here immunoSEQ multiplex PCR was the method, and the copy in TCRdb shows in-frame clones only, minus some. The sample has some 100,000 clones, over 80% seen once. The sample consisted of peripheral blood. The receptors stem from a woman aged 55-70 years with active COVID-19. Both conserved end residues are part of each CDR3. D genes are given only for firm matches. Rows give clone size only sometimes, using once, few, many, or a class for an expanded clone.

cdr3_aa: CASSPRTASEQYF
cdr3_nt: TGTGCCAGCAGCCCCCGGACAGCTTCCGAGCAGTACTTC
j_call: TRBJ2-7
v_call: TRBV11-2
d_call: -
clone_size: -
cdr3_length: 13

cdr3_aa: CASSDRGNYGYTF
cdr3_nt: TGTGCCAGCAGTGACAGGGGGAACTATGGCTACACCTTC
j_call: TRBJ1-2
v_call: TRBV27
d_call: TRBD1
clone_size: -
cdr3_length: 13

cdr3_aa: CASSGRSGTGSYEQYF
cdr3_nt: TGTGCCAGTAGTGGAAGATCCGGGACAGGGTCCTACGAGCAGTACTTC
j_call: TRBJ2-7
v_call: TRBV19
d_call: TRBD1
clone_size: -
cdr3_length: 16

cdr3_aa: CAWTHPGTANYGYTF
cdr3_nt: TGTGCCTGGACTCATCCAGGGACAGCAAACTATGGCTACACCTTC
j_call: TRBJ1-2
v_call: TRBV30
d_call: TRBD1
clone_size: -
cdr3_length: 15

cdr3_aa: CASSLDGGGSYEQYF
cdr3_nt: TGCGCCAGCAGCTTGGATGGAGGAGGTTCCTACGAGCAGTACTTC
j_call: TRBJ2-7
v_call: TRBV5-1
d_call: -
clone_size: -
cdr3_length: 15

cdr3_aa: CASSLTGDNYGYTF
cdr3_nt: TGCGCCAGCAGCTTGACCGGGGATAACTATGGCTACACCTTC
j_call: TRBJ1-2
v_call: TRBV5-1
d_call: -
clone_size: once
cdr3_length: 14

cdr3_aa: CSASKVLAGLVTGELFF
cdr3_nt: TGCAGTGCTAGTAAGGTACTAGCGGGGCTAGTCACCGGGGAGCTGTTTTTT
j_call: TRBJ2-2
v_call: TRBV20-1
d_call: TRBD2
clone_size: -
cdr3_length: 17

cdr3_aa: CASSYSPGLGQETQYF
cdr3_nt: TGTGCCAGCAGTTACTCGCCAGGGCTTGGCCAAGAGACCCAGTACTTC
j_call: TRBJ2-5
v_call: TRBV6-2/TRBV6-3
d_call: -
clone_size: -
cdr3_length: 16

cdr3_aa: CASSQENGRGAFF
cdr3_nt: TGTGCCAGCAGCCAAGAGAACGGGCGGGGTGCTTTCTTT
j_call: TRBJ1-1
v_call: TRBV3-1/TRBV3-2
d_call: -
clone_size: -
cdr3_length: 13

cdr3_aa: CASSLVRFGEQFF
cdr3_nt: TGTGCCAGCAGCTTAGTGCGGTTCGGTGAGCAGTTCTTC
j_call: TRBJ2-1
v_call: TRBV11-2
d_call: -
clone_size: -
cdr3_length: 13

cdr3_aa: CASTGQFNSPLHF
cdr3_nt: TGTGCCAGCACCGGACAGTTCAATTCACCCCTCCACTTT
j_call: TRBJ1-6
v_call: TRBV2
d_call: -
clone_size: -
cdr3_length: 13

cdr3_aa: CASSPLVNEKLFF
cdr3_nt: TGTGCCAGCTCACCTCTTGTTAATGAAAAACTGTTTTTT
j_call: TRBJ1-4
v_call: TRBV18
d_call: -
clone_size: -
cdr3_length: 13

cdr3_aa: CASSPYGQSWGNEKLFF
cdr3_nt: TGTGCCAGCAGTCCCTATGGACAGTCGTGGGGTAATGAAAAACTGTTTTTT
j_call: TRBJ1-4
v_call: TRBV28
d_call: -
clone_size: -
cdr3_length: 17

cdr3_aa: CASSGRGHLYGYTF
cdr3_nt: TGTGCCAGCAGTGGAAGGGGCCATCTCTATGGCTACACCTTC
j_call: TRBJ1-2
v_call: TRBV6-2/TRBV6-3
d_call: -
clone_size: -
cdr3_length: 14

cdr3_aa: CASSGEETQYF
cdr3_nt: TGCGCCAGCAGCGGAGAAGAGACCCAGTACTTC
j_call: TRBJ2-5
v_call: TRBV4-1
d_call: -
clone_size: -
cdr3_length: 11

cdr3_aa: CASSIGLTGGETQYF
cdr3_nt: TGTGCCAGCAGCATCGGACTGACTGGTGGGGAGACCCAGTACTTC
j_call: TRBJ2-5
v_call: TRBV6-2/TRBV6-3
d_call: -
clone_size: -
cdr3_length: 15

cdr3_aa: CASSTQGGDTQYF
cdr3_nt: TGTGCCAGCTCAACACAGGGCGGGGATACGCAGTATTTT
j_call: TRBJ2-3
v_call: TRBV18
d_call: -
clone_size: -
cdr3_length: 13

cdr3_aa: CAISESGSFNEKLFF
cdr3_nt: TGTGCCATCAGTGAGTCCGGGAGTTTTAATGAAAAACTGTTTTTT
j_call: TRBJ1-4
v_call: TRBV10-3
d_call: -
clone_size: -
cdr3_length: 15

cdr3_aa: CASNPSGGMAKYF
cdr3_nt: TGTGCCAGCAACCCTAGCGGGGGCATGGCGAAGTACTTC
j_call: TRBJ2-7
v_call: TRBV6-2/TRBV6-3
d_call: TRBD2
clone_size: -
cdr3_length: 13

cdr3_aa: CASSRERSNTEAFF
cdr3_nt: TGTGCCAGCAGCAGGGAAAGGTCGAACACTGAAGCTTTCTTT
j_call: TRBJ1-1
v_call: TRBV27
d_call: -
clone_size: -
cdr3_length: 14

cdr3_aa: CASTPFHLGTAVQEGGYTF
cdr3_nt: TGTGCCAGCACTCCTTTTCACCTCGGGACAGCAGTTCAAGAGGGGGGCTACACCTTC
j_call: TRBJ1-2
v_call: TRBV28
d_call: TRBD1
clone_size: -
cdr3_length: 19

cdr3_aa: CASSIGVATSTDTQYF
cdr3_nt: TGTGCCAGTAGTATAGGAGTAGCAACTAGCACAGATACGCAGTATTTT
j_call: TRBJ2-3
v_call: TRBV19
d_call: -
clone_size: -
cdr3_length: 16

cdr3_aa: CASSKPSWGQNNYGYTF
cdr3_nt: TGTGCCAGCAGCAAACCTTCCTGGGGACAGAACAACTATGGCTACACCTTC
j_call: TRBJ1-2
v_call: TRBV21-1
d_call: -
clone_size: -
cdr3_length: 17

cdr3_aa: CASSPMGGGHEQFF
cdr3_nt: TGTGCCAGCAGCCCCATGGGAGGGGGGCATGAGCAGTTCTTC
j_call: TRBJ2-1
v_call: TRBV9
d_call: -
clone_size: -
cdr3_length: 14

cdr3_aa: CASSLRQGPKGGREKLFF
cdr3_nt: TGTGCCAGCAGCCTCAGACAGGGGCCAAAGGGAGGTCGAGAAAAACTGTTTTTT
j_call: TRBJ1-4
v_call: TRBV14
d_call: TRBD1
clone_size: -
cdr3_length: 18

cdr3_aa: CASSFLDRDPLAGGGNEQFF
cdr3_nt: TGTGCCAGCAGCTTCCTCGACAGGGATCCCCTAGCGGGAGGGGGCAATGAGCAGTTCTTC
j_call: TRBJ2-1
v_call: TRBV3-1/TRBV3-2
d_call: TRBD2
clone_size: -
cdr3_length: 20

cdr3_aa: CASSATEGSPLHF
cdr3_nt: TGTGCCAGCAGCGCCACTGAGGGATCACCCCTCCACTTT
j_call: TRBJ1-6
v_call: TRBV7-9
d_call: -
clone_size: -
cdr3_length: 13

cdr3_aa: CASSPPWRGSGEQFF
cdr3_nt: TGTGCCAGCAGTCCGCCGTGGCGAGGTAGTGGTGAGCAGTTCTTC
j_call: TRBJ2-1
v_call: TRBV28
d_call: -
clone_size: -
cdr3_length: 15

cdr3_aa: CASRPTGNTGELFF
cdr3_nt: TGTGCCAGCAGACCAACAGGGAACACCGGGGAGCTGTTTTTT
j_call: TRBJ2-2
v_call: TRBV27
d_call: -
clone_size: once
cdr3_length: 14

cdr3_aa: CASSGGSQGLWYYEQYF
cdr3_nt: TGTGCCAGCAGCGGCGGTTCCCAGGGGCTGTGGTACTACGAGCAGTACTTC
j_call: TRBJ2-7
v_call: TRBV5-6
d_call: -
clone_size: -
cdr3_length: 17

cdr3_aa: CATWGTGGVTEAFF
cdr3_nt: TGTGCCACATGGGGTACAGGGGGCGTCACTGAAGCTTTCTTT
j_call: TRBJ1-1
v_call: TRBV10-3
d_call: TRBD1
clone_size: -
cdr3_length: 14

cdr3_aa: CASSFEWARLNEQFF
cdr3_nt: TGTGCCAGCAGCTTCGAGTGGGCCCGATTGAATGAGCAGTTCTTC
j_call: TRBJ2-1
v_call: TRBV5-6
d_call: -
clone_size: -
cdr3_length: 15

cdr3_aa: CASSLNAGASYNEQFF
cdr3_nt: TGCGCCAGCAGCTTGAATGCGGGAGCTTCCTACAATGAGCAGTTCTTC
j_call: TRBJ2-1
v_call: TRBV5-1
d_call: TRBD2
clone_size: -
cdr3_length: 16

cdr3_aa: CASSPLAGYEQFF
cdr3_nt: TGTGCCAGCAGCCCCCTAGCGGGGTATGAGCAGTTCTTC
j_call: TRBJ2-1
v_call: TRBV3-1/TRBV3-2
d_call: TRBD2
clone_size: -
cdr3_length: 13

cdr3_aa: CASSHNRAEQYF
cdr3_nt: TGTGCCAGCAGCCATAACAGGGCCGAGCAGTACTTC
j_call: TRBJ2-7
v_call: TRBV7-8
d_call: -
clone_size: -
cdr3_length: 12

cdr3_aa: CASSPGTGSHEQFF
cdr3_nt: TGTGCCAGCAGCCCCGGGACAGGGAGTCATGAGCAGTTCTTC
j_call: TRBJ2-1
v_call: TRBV7-9
d_call: TRBD1
clone_size: -
cdr3_length: 14

cdr3_aa: CASSLVLGGGETQYF
cdr3_nt: TGTGCCAGCAGCTTAGTTTTGGGGGGAGGGGAGACCCAGTACTTC
j_call: TRBJ2-5
v_call: TRBV11-2
d_call: TRBD2
clone_size: once
cdr3_length: 15

cdr3_aa: CASSSRDRRNEQYF
cdr3_nt: TGTGCCAGCAGTTCCCGGGACAGGAGGAACGAGCAGTACTTC
j_call: TRBJ2-7
v_call: TRBV27
d_call: TRBD1
clone_size: few
cdr3_length: 14

cdr3_aa: CASSYGTGWTTGELFF
cdr3_nt: TGTGCCAGCAGTTACGGGACAGGGTGGACCACCGGGGAGCTGTTTTTT
j_call: TRBJ2-2
v_call: TRBV6-6
d_call: TRBD1
clone_size: -
cdr3_length: 16

cdr3_aa: CSASAGTSSTDTQYF
cdr3_nt: TGCAGTGCTAGTGCCGGGACTAGCAGCACAGATACGCAGTATTTT
j_call: TRBJ2-3
v_call: TRBV20-1
d_call: TRBD2
clone_size: -
cdr3_length: 15

cdr3_aa: CAWKREKNTEAFF
cdr3_nt: TGTGCCTGGAAAAGGGAGAAGAACACTGAAGCTTTCTTT
j_call: TRBJ1-1
v_call: TRBV30
d_call: -
clone_size: -
cdr3_length: 13

cdr3_aa: CASSLEALSREKLFF
cdr3_nt: TGTGCCAGCAGCTTAGAGGCTCTGAGCAGGGAAAAACTGTTTTTT
j_call: TRBJ1-4
v_call: TRBV7-9
d_call: -
clone_size: -
cdr3_length: 15

cdr3_aa: CASSLGRGRGLYGYTF
cdr3_nt: TGTGCCAGCAGTCTTGGCAGGGGACGGGGACTATATGGCTACACCTTC
j_call: TRBJ1-2
v_call: TRBV28
d_call: -
clone_size: -
cdr3_length: 16

cdr3_aa: CATKRERVSNEQFF
cdr3_nt: TGTGCCACCAAACGGGAGCGGGTTAGTAATGAGCAGTTCTTC
j_call: TRBJ2-1
v_call: TRBV19
d_call: -
clone_size: -
cdr3_length: 14

cdr3_aa: CASSLESGFQETQYF
cdr3_nt: TGTGCCAGCAGCTTAGAGAGCGGGTTTCAAGAGACCCAGTACTTC
j_call: TRBJ2-5
v_call: TRBV11-3
d_call: -
clone_size: -
cdr3_length: 15

cdr3_aa: CASSEMGAVTYEQYF
cdr3_nt: TGCGCCAGCAGTGAGATGGGGGCTGTGACCTACGAGCAGTACTTC
j_call: TRBJ2-7
v_call: TRBV10-2
d_call: -
clone_size: -
cdr3_length: 15

cdr3_aa: CASSEASGGLGEQFF
cdr3_nt: TGCGCCAGCAGTGAGGCTAGCGGGGGGTTAGGTGAGCAGTTCTTC
j_call: TRBJ2-1
v_call: TRBV10-1
d_call: TRBD2
clone_size: -
cdr3_length: 15

cdr3_aa: CASSTDRGPYNEQFF
cdr3_nt: TGTGCCAGTAGCACCGACAGGGGTCCCTACAATGAGCAGTTCTTC
j_call: TRBJ2-1
v_call: TRBV19
d_call: TRBD1
clone_size: -
cdr3_length: 15

cdr3_aa: CASSSGIQPQHF
cdr3_nt: TGTGCCAGCAGCTCAGGGATTCAGCCCCAGCATTTT
j_call: TRBJ1-5
v_call: TRBV7-2
d_call: -
clone_size: once
cdr3_length: 12

cdr3_aa: CATKPGQGTQPQHF
cdr3_nt: TGTGCCACTAAACCGGGACAGGGGACTCAGCCCCAGCATTTT
j_call: TRBJ1-5
v_call: TRBV19
d_call: TRBD1
clone_size: -
cdr3_length: 14

cdr3_aa: CASSSGTSGVADTQYF
cdr3_nt: TGCGCCAGCAGCTCCGGGACTAGCGGGGTCGCAGATACGCAGTATTTT
j_call: TRBJ2-3
v_call: TRBV5-1
d_call: TRBD2
clone_size: -
cdr3_length: 16

cdr3_aa: CASSGQRQETQYF
cdr3_nt: TGTGCCAGCAGCGGACAGAGACAAGAGACCCAGTACTTC
j_call: TRBJ2-5
v_call: TRBV7-6
d_call: -
clone_size: -
cdr3_length: 13

cdr3_aa: CAWSTGQGAAEAFF
cdr3_nt: TGTGCCTGGAGTACAGGACAGGGGGCGGCTGAAGCTTTCTTT
j_call: TRBJ1-1
v_call: TRBV30
d_call: TRBD1
clone_size: -
cdr3_length: 14

cdr3_aa: CASSFGTSGGMDTQYF
cdr3_nt: TGTGCCAGCAGCTTCGGGACTAGCGGGGGTATGGATACGCAGTATTTT
j_call: TRBJ2-3
v_call: TRBV7-2
d_call: TRBD2
clone_size: once
cdr3_length: 16

cdr3_aa: CASSQSRGLWDNEQFF
cdr3_nt: TGTGCCAGCAGCCAAAGCAGGGGGCTCTGGGACAATGAGCAGTTCTTC
j_call: TRBJ2-1
v_call: TRBV11-2
d_call: TRBD1
clone_size: -
cdr3_length: 16

cdr3_aa: CASSQSGTSGALSNTGELFF
cdr3_nt: TGCGCCAGCAGTCAATCGGGGACTAGCGGGGCATTGTCGAACACCGGGGAGCTGTTTTTT
j_call: TRBJ2-2
v_call: TRBV23-1
d_call: TRBD2
clone_size: -
cdr3_length: 20

cdr3_aa: CASSGGDRGTEAFF
cdr3_nt: TGTGCCAGCAGCGGAGGGGACAGGGGAACTGAAGCTTTCTTT
j_call: TRBJ1-1
v_call: TRBV5-4
d_call: TRBD1
clone_size: few
cdr3_length: 14